The 5 T cell receptor beta chains presented below share a single source sample, sequenced in a study of shared clonotypes between healthy human individuals. TCRdb's copy holds only in-frame clones and misses some; the assay was immunoSEQ multiplex PCR. Of about 750,000 clones detected, more than 85% appear once; the ten largest clones hold approximately 25%. CD45RO-negative, CCR7-selected cells formed the naive CD8 fraction, which excluded terminally differentiated effector memory CD45RA+ cells. Material for sequencing was naive CD8+ T cells sorted from blood. The origin of the receptors is a young man in good health.

The V gene is TRBV27, the J gene TRBJ2-3; no clear D. The V gene lost 4 bases and the J gene lost 6 bases, with 17 bases spanning the gap. Germline V gene sequence: CDR1 MNHEY, CDR2 SMNVEV (reference sequence). The CDR3 extends over 15 amino acids. DNA of the CDR3: TGTGCCAGCAGTTGGTCCCACTCGCCTCGGGATACGCAGTATTTT. It specifies CASSWSHSPRDTQYF.

This clone was detected ten times or more. The chain employs TRBV6-6 and TRBJ2-5; D unresolved. CDR3 length: 12 residues. Trimming removed 2 bases from V and 14 bases from J, with 15 bases in between. Germline CDR1 is MNHNY and CDR2 is SVGAGI (reference sequence). DNA of the CDR3: TGTGCCAGCAGTTACGCCCCCCCGCTCCTATACTTC. It translates to CASSYAPPLLYF.

The CDR3 bases are TGTGCCACCTCTAGTTCGGCGACAATGGGGCCTGAGCAGTTCTTC. Protein sequence: CATSSSATMGPEQFF. V and J are TRBV7-9 and TRBJ2-1; perhaps TRBD1 as D (5 bases). The V and J ends lost 10 bases and 9 bases respectively, with 25 bases between them. The CDR3 is 15 residues long. Germline V gene data show CDR1 as SEHNR and CDR2 as FQNEAQ (reference sequence).

This sequence joins TRBV15 and TRBJ1-1; the D gene is possibly TRBD1 (6 bases). The CDR3 is made up of 15 amino acids. The V end lost 1 base, the J end lost 0 bases, and 9 bases lay between the germline ends. Germline V lookup: CDR1 LNHNV, CDR2 YYDKDF (reference sequence). The CDR3: CATSRGTVMNTEAFF. CDR3 coding DNA: TGTGCCACCAGCAGAGGGACAGTTATGAACACTGAAGCTTTCTTT.

The rearrangement uses TRBV9 and TRBJ1-4, with D possibly matching TRBD1 (6 bases). V shed 1 base and J shed 8 bases, with 15 bases lying between them. This CDR3 spans 15 amino acids. Looked up from germline, CDR1 is SGDLS and CDR2 is YYNGEE. CDR3 DNA: TGTGCCAGCAGCGTATCAGGGGCGGACTTCGAAAAACTGTTTTTT. Translated, it gives CASSVSGADFEKLFF.